The present T cell receptor (beta chain) was sequenced within a study of T cell responses to AZD1222 COVID-19 vaccine. Details on this clone: Its antigen is unidentified.

The data were produced by immunoSEQ multiplex PCR, yet TCRdb's version contains in-frame clones alone and is incomplete. The data hold about 130,000 clones, with about four fifths observed a single time. Germline CDR1 and CDR2: SGHTS and YDEGEE. The V and J ends lost 4 bases and 2 bases, in that order; junction bases with no gene match: 14. The CDR3 consists of 18 residues. Findings and limits, study-wide: Increased Spike-specific TCR breadth and depth were observed after two AZD1222 doses. Dominant at 160-218 and 743-854, vaccine-associated CD4 TCRs also spanned spike. Donors, mostly white British, included more females; clonal diversity was possibly underestimated.

The receptor's source is an adult in good health. The J gene is TRBJ1-2, the V gene TRBV5-8, with 10 bases identical to TRBD1. Sequencing was performed on peripheral blood, taken on day 0 of AZD1222 vaccination. CDR3 nucleotide sequence: TGTGCCAGCAGCCCGGAGGGGACAGGGGATGTGTGGAACTATGGCTACACCTTC. This encodes CASSPEGTGDVWNYGYTF.